A few counts support the clone carrying this T cell receptor beta chain. Its cognate antigen is unknown. The data originate from a study of T-cell memory formation after mild COVID-19. Study observations and caveats: Several responding clones turned up in pre-infection memory, indicating that cross-reactive memory may have taken part. Clones contracting over day 15 to 85 were CD4/CD8 balanced, with later expanders leaning CD4+.

5'RACE, which relied on constant-segment primers, yielded TCR alpha and TCR beta cDNA libraries carrying sample barcodes and UMIs. MiXCR, run by TCRdb on the 5' RACE reads, gives a single entry per CDR3 protein. The repertoire holds approximately 400,000 distinct CDR3 sequences, with about 24% as singletons. J was trimmed by 3 bases and V by 6 bases; bases with no gene match: 18. Germline assignment: CDR1 MDHEN and CDR2 SYDVKM. CDR3 length: 19 amino acids. The sample consisted of PBMCs or a T cell subset sorted from them (not recorded which). The chain is built from TRBV28 and TRBJ2-7; 12 bases align to TRBD1. The source of this sequence is an adult woman who had mild COVID-19 (a few samples of this study predate the infection). Cell type and time point are not known. CDR3 nucleotides: TGTGCCAGCAGCCTCGGGACAGGGGGCGCGAGGGCTGTGATCTACGAGCAGTACTTC. Residues: CASSLGTGGARAVIYEQYF.